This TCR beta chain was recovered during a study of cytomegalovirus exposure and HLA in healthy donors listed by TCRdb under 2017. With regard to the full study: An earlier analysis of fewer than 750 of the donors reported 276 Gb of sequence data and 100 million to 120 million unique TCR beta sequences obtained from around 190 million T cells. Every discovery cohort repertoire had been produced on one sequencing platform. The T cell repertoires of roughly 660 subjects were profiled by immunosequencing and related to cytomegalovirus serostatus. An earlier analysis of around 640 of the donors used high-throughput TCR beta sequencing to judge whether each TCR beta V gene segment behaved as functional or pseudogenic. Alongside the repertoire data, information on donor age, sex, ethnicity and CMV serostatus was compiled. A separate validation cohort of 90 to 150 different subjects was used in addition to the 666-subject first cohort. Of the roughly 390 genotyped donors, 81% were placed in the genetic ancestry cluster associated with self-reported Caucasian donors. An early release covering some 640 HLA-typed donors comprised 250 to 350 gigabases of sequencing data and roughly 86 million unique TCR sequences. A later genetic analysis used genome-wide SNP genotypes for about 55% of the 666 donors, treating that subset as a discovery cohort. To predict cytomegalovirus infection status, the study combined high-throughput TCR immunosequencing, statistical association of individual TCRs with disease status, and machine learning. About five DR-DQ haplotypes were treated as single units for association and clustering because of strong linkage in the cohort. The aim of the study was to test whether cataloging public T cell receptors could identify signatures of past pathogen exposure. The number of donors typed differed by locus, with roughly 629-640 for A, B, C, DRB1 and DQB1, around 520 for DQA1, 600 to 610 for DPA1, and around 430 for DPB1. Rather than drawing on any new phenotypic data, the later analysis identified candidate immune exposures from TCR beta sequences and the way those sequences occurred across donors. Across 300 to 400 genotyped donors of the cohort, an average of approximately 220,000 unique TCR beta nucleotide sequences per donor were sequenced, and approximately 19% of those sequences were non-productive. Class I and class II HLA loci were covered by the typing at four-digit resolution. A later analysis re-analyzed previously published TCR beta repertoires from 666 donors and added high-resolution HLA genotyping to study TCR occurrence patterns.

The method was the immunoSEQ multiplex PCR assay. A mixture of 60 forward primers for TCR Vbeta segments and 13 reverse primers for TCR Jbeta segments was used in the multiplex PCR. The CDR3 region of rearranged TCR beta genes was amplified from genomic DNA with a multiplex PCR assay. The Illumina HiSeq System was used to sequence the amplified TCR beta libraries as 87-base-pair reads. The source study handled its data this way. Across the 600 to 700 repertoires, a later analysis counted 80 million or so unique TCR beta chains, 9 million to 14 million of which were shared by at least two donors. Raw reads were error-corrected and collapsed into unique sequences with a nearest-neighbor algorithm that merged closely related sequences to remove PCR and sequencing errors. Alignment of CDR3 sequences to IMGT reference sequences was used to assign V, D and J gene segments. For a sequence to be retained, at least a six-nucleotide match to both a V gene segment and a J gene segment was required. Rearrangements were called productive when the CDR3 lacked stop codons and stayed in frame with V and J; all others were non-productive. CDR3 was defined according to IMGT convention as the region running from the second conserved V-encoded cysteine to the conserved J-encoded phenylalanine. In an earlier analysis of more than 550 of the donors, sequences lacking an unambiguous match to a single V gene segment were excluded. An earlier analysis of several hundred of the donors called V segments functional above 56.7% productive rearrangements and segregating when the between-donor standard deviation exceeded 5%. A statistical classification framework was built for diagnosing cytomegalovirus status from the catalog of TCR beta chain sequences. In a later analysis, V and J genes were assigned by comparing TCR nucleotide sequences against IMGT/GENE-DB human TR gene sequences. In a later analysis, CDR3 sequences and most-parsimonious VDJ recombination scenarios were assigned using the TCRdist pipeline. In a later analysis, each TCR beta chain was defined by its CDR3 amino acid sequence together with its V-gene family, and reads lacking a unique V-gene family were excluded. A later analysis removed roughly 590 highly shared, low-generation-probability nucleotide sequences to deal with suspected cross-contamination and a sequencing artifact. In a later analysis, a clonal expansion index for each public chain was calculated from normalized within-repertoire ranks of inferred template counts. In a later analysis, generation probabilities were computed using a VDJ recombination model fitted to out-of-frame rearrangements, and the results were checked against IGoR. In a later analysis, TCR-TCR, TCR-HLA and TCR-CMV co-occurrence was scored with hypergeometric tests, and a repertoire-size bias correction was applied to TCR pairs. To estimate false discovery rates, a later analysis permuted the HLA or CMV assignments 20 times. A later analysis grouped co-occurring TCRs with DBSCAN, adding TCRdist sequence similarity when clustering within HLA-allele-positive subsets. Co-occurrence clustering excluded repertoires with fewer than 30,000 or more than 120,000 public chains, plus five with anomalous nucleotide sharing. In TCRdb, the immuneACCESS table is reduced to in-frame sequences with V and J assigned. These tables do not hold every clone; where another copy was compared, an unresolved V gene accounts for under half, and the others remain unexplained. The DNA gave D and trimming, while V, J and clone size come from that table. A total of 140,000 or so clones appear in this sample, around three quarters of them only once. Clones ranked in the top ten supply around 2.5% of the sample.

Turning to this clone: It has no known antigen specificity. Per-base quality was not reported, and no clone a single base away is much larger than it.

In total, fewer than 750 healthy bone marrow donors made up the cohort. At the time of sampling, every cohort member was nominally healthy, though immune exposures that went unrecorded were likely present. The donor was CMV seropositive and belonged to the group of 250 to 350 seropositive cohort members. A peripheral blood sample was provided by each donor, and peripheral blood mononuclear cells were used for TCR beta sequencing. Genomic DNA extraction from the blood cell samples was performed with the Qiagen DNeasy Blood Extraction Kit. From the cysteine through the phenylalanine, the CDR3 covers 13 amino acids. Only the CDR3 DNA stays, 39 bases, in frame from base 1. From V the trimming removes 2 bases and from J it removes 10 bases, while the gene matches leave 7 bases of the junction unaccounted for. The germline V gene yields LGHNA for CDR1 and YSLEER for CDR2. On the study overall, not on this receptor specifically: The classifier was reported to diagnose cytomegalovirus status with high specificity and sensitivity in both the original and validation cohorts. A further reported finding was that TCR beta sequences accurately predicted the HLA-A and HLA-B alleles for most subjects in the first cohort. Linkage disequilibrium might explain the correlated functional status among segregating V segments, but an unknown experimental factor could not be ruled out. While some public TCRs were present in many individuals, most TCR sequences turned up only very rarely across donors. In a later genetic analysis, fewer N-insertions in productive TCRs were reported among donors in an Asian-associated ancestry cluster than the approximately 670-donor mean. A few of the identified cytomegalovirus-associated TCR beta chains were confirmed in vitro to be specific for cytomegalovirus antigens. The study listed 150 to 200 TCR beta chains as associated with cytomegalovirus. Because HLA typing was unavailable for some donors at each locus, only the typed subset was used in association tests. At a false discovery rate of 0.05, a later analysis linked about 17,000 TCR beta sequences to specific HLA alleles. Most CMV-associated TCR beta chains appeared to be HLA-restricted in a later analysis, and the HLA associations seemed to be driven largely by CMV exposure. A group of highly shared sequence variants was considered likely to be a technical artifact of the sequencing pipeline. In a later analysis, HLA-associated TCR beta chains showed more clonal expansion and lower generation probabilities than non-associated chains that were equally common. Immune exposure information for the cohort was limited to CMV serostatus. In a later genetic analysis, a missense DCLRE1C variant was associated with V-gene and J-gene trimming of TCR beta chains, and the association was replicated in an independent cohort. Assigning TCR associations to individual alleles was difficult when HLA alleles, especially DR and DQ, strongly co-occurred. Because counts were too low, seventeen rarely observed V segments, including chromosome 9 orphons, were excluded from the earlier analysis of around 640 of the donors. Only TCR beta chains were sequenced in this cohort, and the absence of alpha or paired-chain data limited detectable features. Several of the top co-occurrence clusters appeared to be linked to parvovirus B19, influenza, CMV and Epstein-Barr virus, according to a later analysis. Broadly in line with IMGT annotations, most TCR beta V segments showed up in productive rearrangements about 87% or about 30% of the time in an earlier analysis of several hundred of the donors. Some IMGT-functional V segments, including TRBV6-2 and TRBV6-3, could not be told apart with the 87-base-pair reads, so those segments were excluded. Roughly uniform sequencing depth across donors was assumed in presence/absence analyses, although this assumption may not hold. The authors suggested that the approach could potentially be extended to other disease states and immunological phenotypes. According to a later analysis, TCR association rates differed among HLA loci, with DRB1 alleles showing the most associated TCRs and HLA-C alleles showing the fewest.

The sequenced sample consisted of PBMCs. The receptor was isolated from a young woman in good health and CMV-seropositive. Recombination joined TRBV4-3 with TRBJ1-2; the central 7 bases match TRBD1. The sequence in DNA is TGCGCCAGCAGCCAAAGTAGGGGGCAGGTCTACACCTTC. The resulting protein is CASSQSRGQVYTF.